This T cell receptor (beta chain) comes out of a study of early stage breast cancer tumors. The CDR3 totals 16 residues. The V segment lost 2 bases and the J segment 3 bases; nucleotides outside the gene matches: 4. Germline CDR1 is MNHEY and CDR2 is SMNVEV (reference sequence). In this sample, this clone turned up once. TCRdb's copy holds only in-frame clones and misses some; the assay was immunoSEQ multiplex PCR. There are under 45,000 clones in the sample; around two thirds occur only once, and 7.2% lies in the top ten. The clonotype originates from a person aged 45-60 years with breast cancer. This chain joins TRBV27 and TRBJ2-6, with 7 bases lining up with TRBD1. Material: blood. The CDR3: CASSLKGADGANVLTF. The CDR3, as DNA: TGTGCCAGCAGTTTAAAGGGGGCAGATGGGGCCAACGTCCTGACTTTC.